Detailed here is one TCR beta chain. The CDR3 consists of 17 residues. Germline V gene data show CDR1 as MDHEN and CDR2 as SYDVKM. Germline trimming cut 5 bases from V and 4 bases from J; bases unmatched to any gene: 6. The source of the sample is a study of blood T cell repertoires in COVID-19. The wider study: Samples taken during acute and convalescent COVID-19 were collected in the United States, Italy and Spain. The analysed material was cDNA or gDNA that came from T cells, B-cell-depleted T cells, or PBMCs.

Per the original methods: Amplification of reference gene primers was used by the study to estimate nucleated cell counts. Libraries were prepared by immunoSEQ multiplex PCR; TCRdb keeps only in-frame clonotypes and omits some of them. V, J and clone size derive from that table, while D and trimming were established from the DNA sequence. The table lists about 74,000 clones, roughly 76% of them singletons. This receptor was identified in a man between 65 and 79 years old with active or convalescent COVID-19. The sequencing input was peripheral blood. The chain links TRBV28 to TRBJ1-6, with 12 bases that match TRBD1. CDR3 loop: CASSPGTGGGYNSPLHF. DNA of the CDR3: TGTGCCAGCAGTCCGGGGACAGGGGGCGGTTATAATTCACCCCTCCACTTT.